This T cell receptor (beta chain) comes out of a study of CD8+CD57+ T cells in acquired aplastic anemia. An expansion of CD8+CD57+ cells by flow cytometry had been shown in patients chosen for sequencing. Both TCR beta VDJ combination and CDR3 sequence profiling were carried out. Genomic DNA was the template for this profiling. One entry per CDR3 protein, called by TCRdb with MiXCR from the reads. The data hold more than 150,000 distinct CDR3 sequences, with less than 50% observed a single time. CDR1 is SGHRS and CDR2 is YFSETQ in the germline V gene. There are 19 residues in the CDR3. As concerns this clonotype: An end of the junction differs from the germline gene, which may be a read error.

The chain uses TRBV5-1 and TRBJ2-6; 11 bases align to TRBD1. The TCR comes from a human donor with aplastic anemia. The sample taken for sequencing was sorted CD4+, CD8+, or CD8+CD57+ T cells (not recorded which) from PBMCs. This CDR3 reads CASSPPPGQGGSGANALTF. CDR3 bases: TGCGCCAGCAGCCCCCCCCCGGGACAGGGGGGCTCTGGGGCCAACGCCCTGACTTTC.